The sequence of this TCR beta chain was determined in a study of cytomegalovirus exposure and HLA in healthy donors. The PCR was carried out with 60 Vbeta primers and 13 Jbeta primers. Measured with immunoSEQ multiplex PCR; TCRdb has only the in-frame clones, and not every one. Recorded here are fewer than 150,000 clones; the top ten clones represent roughly 2%. The germline V and J ends were trimmed by 6 bases and 4 bases, with 12 bases remaining between them. The CDR3 contains 14 residues. Germline V gene lookup returns CDR1 SNHLY and CDR2 FYNNEI. Sample: PBMCs. V usage is TRBV2 and J usage is TRBJ2-2, with a weak D call TRBD2 (5 bases). The sequence was collected from a woman aged 55-70 years in good health and CMV-seronegative. For the CDR3, the DNA is TGTGCCAGCAGGAGGGCTTCGGGCACCGGGGAGCTGTTTTTT. Encoded protein: CASRRASGTGELFF.